One and the same sample provided the 11 T cell receptor beta chains below, sequenced in a study of blood T cell repertoires in COVID-19. Profiling relied on immunoSEQ multiplex PCR, and the TCRdb table lists in-frame clones only, not all of them. The table lists about 84,000 clones, about 73% of them singletons, with over 5.5% in the top ten. The sample taken for sequencing was peripheral blood. All receptors come from a man aged 50 to 59 with active or convalescent COVID-19.

The chain carries TRBV3-1 (or the pseudogene TRBV3-2) and TRBJ1-2; unclear D gene. Trimming removed 0 bases at V and 7 bases at J, with 9 bases between. Germline V gene sequence: CDR1 LGHDT, CDR2 YNNKEL (reference sequence). This CDR3 contains 13 residues. The CDR3 nucleotides read TGTGCCAGCAGCCAAGATCACGGTCGTGGCTACACCTTC. As protein: CASSQDHGRGYTF.

The CDR3 DNA reads as TGTGCCAGCAGGGATGGGACTCTTAAGGTCTACGAGCAGTACTTC. It is translated as CASRDGTLKVYEQYF. The chain couples TRBV6-5 to TRBJ2-7, with a tentative D call TRBD2 (6 bases). V was cut by 6 bases and J by 3 bases, with 18 bases left in between. The CDR3 totals 15 residues. CDR1 is MNHEY and CDR2 is SVGAGI in the germline V gene.

This rearrangement joins TRBV9 to TRBJ2-5, with TRBD2 as a possible D gene (6 bases). Germline lookup yields CDR1 SGDLS and CDR2 YYNGEE. Trimming shortened V by 3 bases and J by 1 base, and 13 bases separated the two germline ends. This CDR3 is 15 amino acids long. DNA of the CDR3: TGTGCCAGCAGCGCGGGGTCCGGGAGCCAAGAGACCCAGTACTTC. Its translation is CASSAGSGSQETQYF.

The V call is TRBV19, the J call TRBJ2-7, with D perhaps TRBD1 (5 bases). This CDR3 region has 14 residues. Germline CDR1 is LNHDA and CDR2 is SQIVND (reference sequence). The germline V and J ends were trimmed by 1 base and 0 bases, with 7 bases remaining between them. CDR3 residues: CASSIGGSSYEQYF. The CDR3 DNA sequence: TGTGCCAGTAGTATAGGGGGCAGCTCCTACGAGCAGTACTTC.

The rearrangement uses TRBV15 and TRBJ2-5, with 11 bases lining up with TRBD2. The CDR3 runs to 16 residues. Germline CDR1 LNHNV, CDR2 YYDKDF (reference sequence). The V segment lost 2 bases and the J segment 2 bases; nucleotides outside the gene matches: 4. The CDR3 sequence: CATSRPSGGIQETQYF. For the CDR3, the DNA is TGTGCCACCAGCAGACCTAGCGGGGGGATTCAAGAGACCCAGTACTTC.

In its sample, this clone was seen once. J is TRBJ1-1 and V is TRBV7-9; TRBD1 matches at 7 bases. CDR3 length: 14 residues. V dropped 5 bases and J dropped 0; count of bases not matched to a gene: 3. CDR1 SEHNR and CDR2 FQNEAQ come from the germline V gene (reference sequence). This CDR3 reads CASSTGVMNTEAFF. CDR3 in DNA: TGTGCCAGCAGCACAGGGGTCATGAACACTGAAGCTTTCTTT.

The V gene is TRBV7-3, the J gene TRBJ1-2; possible D gene TRBD1, 5 bases. V was trimmed by 5 bases and J by 0 bases, leaving 7 bases between them. Germline assignment: CDR1 SGHTA and CDR2 FQGTGA. The CDR3 length is 13 residues. The CDR3 reads CASSQGSNYGYTF. CDR3 DNA: TGTGCCAGCAGCCAGGGTTCTAACTATGGCTACACCTTC.

The genes are TRBV6-5 and TRBJ1-1, with a weak D call TRBD1 (6 bases). The V gene's germline CDR1 is MNHEY and CDR2 SVGAGI. Trimming stripped 4 bases from V and 5 bases from J, with 11 bases between. The CDR3 consists of 13 residues. CDR3 nucleotide sequence: TGTGCCAGCAGTTCCCTCGGACAGACTGAAGCTTTCTTT. Translating gives CASSSLGQTEAFF.

The J gene is TRBJ2-3, the V gene TRBV9; 10 bases agree with TRBD2. The CDR3 runs to 16 residues. Germline V gene data show CDR1 as SGDLS and CDR2 as YYNGEE. Trimming took 4 bases from V and 2 from J; bases not matched to a gene: 7. The CDR3 sequence: CASSSGLAEYTDTQYF. The CDR3 nucleotides are TGTGCCAGCAGCTCAGGACTAGCGGAATACACAGATACGCAGTATTTT.

This clone came up once. The rearrangement joins TRBV5-6 to TRBJ1-1, with D unclear. This CDR3 region has 14 residues. Germline CDR1 reads SGHDT; CDR2 reads YYEEEE. Trimming shortened V by 4 bases and J by 9 bases, and 19 bases separated the two germline ends. The CDR3 region is CASSLPVEGLKAFF. DNA for the CDR3: TGTGCCAGCAGCCTTCCCGTGGAGGGCCTCAAAGCTTTCTTT.

To note about this clone: Germline and junction disagree at one end, which may indicate a read error. The chain uses TRBV5-8 and TRBJ2-1; 7 positions match TRBD1. This CDR3 comprises 14 residues. Germline values: CDR1 SGHTS, CDR2 YDEGEE. The CDR3 region has the DNA TGTGCCAGCAGCAACCCGACAGGGAAGAATGAGCAGCTCTTC. Amino acids: CASSNPTGKNEQLF.